Listed below are T cell receptor beta chains from one sample, sequenced in a study of blood T cell repertoires in COVID-19. Data came from immunoSEQ multiplex PCR; TCRdb stores just in-frame clones and leaves some out. The top ten hold around 2.2% of the sample, which has 50,000 or so clones, about 84% seen once. Material: peripheral blood. Every receptor here comes from an older woman with acute or convalescent COVID-19. The CDR3 runs from the conserved cysteine through the conserved F or W. A D gene is named only where the DNA matches it firmly. Clone size is stated in some rows and not others, as once, few, many or a class when expanded.

v_call	clone_size	d_call	j_call	cdr3_nt	cdr3_aa
TRBV5-4	NA	TRBD1	TRBJ2-5	TGTGCCAGCTCCTACTCTAAGACAGGGGGCAGAGAGACCCAGTACTTC	CASSYSKTGGRETQYF
TRBV5-1	NA	NA	TRBJ1-2	TGCGCCAGCAGCTTGGGAGGAGATGCAAACTATGGCTACACCTTC	CASSLGGDANYGYTF
TRBV6-2/TRBV6-3	NA	TRBD2	TRBJ2-5	TGTGCCAGCAGTTACCGCGGACTAGCGGGACGAGAGACCCAGTACTTC	CASSYRGLAGRETQYF
TRBV6-5	NA	TRBD1	TRBJ1-1	TGTGCCAGCAGACTAGAAGGGGGCGAAGCTTTCTTT	CASRLEGGEAFF
TRBV27	NA	TRBD1	TRBJ1-3	TGTGCCAGCAGTTTACAGGGACAGGCTGGAAACACCATATATTTT	CASSLQGQAGNTIYF
TRBV15	few	TRBD1	TRBJ2-3	TGTGCCACCAGCAGAGAGACAGGGTTAACAGATACGCAGTATTTT	CATSRETGLTDTQYF
TRBV7-9	once	TRBD1	TRBJ2-3	TGTGCCAGCAGCTTGAGGGGGCCAGATACGCAGTATTTT	CASSLRGPDTQYF
TRBV4-2	NA	NA	TRBJ1-5	TGTGCCAGCAGCCAAGATGGGGCAGGGTTGCTAAGCAATCAGCCCCAGCATTTT	CASSQDGAGLLSNQPQHF
TRBV24-1	NA	TRBD1	TRBJ1-5	TGTGCCACCAGTGAAAGGGGGCGGCCCCAGCATTTT	CATSERGRPQHF
TRBV9	NA	TRBD1	TRBJ1-1	TGTGCCAGCAGCGTCGGACAGGGGCACACTGAAGCTTTCTTT	CASSVGQGHTEAFF
TRBV5-6	NA	TRBD2	TRBJ2-4	TGTGCCAGCAGCGGGGGACTAGCGGGGCCCAAAAACATTCAGTACTTC	CASSGGLAGPKNIQYF
TRBV3-1/TRBV3-2	NA	NA	TRBJ2-6	TGTGCCAGCAGCCCCGGGCCAGGGGTCCGTCCTGGGGCCAACGTCCTGACTTTC	CASSPGPGVRPGANVLTF
TRBV6-5	NA	NA	TRBJ1-6	TGTGCCAGCAGCCCGGCGGTCCGGCGATCACCCCTCCACTTT	CASSPAVRRSPLHF
TRBV2	NA	NA	TRBJ1-2	TGTGCCAGCACAGCAACTGGGCAGAATAACTATGGCTACACCTTC	CASTATGQNNYGYTF
TRBV6-6	NA	TRBD1	TRBJ1-2	TGTGCCAGCCTACAAAAGGGGGACAGGGGGCTTTATGGCTACACCTTC	CASLQKGDRGLYGYTF
TRBV9	NA	NA	TRBJ2-3	TGTGCCAGCAGCGTAGGTCGCTCAGGGGCAGATACGCAGTATTTT	CASSVGRSGADTQYF
TRBV2	NA	NA	TRBJ1-1	TGTGCCAGCAGTGAAGCGCTTGGTAGGGGGACTGAAGCTTTCTTT	CASSEALGRGTEAFF
TRBV13	NA	TRBD2	TRBJ2-7	TGTGCCAGCAGCTCCTCCGGGACTAGTCTTCTCCACGAGCAGTACTTC	CASSSSGTSLLHEQYF
TRBV27	NA	NA	TRBJ2-5	TGTGCCAGCAGGAGTGTGGTATCGGAGACCCAGTACTTC	CASRSVVSETQYF
TRBV6-5	few	NA	TRBJ1-1	TGTGCCAGCAGTTACTGGGAGGACACTGAAGCTTTCTTT	CASSYWEDTEAFF
TRBV7-9	NA	TRBD1	TRBJ1-2	TGTGCCAGCAGCCGTGCGGGACAGGGATTCGGCCCTTATAGGGGCTACACCTTC	CASSRAGQGFGPYRGYTF
TRBV9	once	TRBD2	TRBJ2-1	TGTGCCAGCAGCGTAGAACTAGCGGGGGGCCAGGGTGAGCAGTTCTTC	CASSVELAGGQGEQFF
TRBV5-4	few	TRBD1	TRBJ2-4	TGTGCCAGCAGCAGCGGGACAGGGGGCAAAAACATTCAGTACTTC	CASSSGTGGKNIQYF
TRBV18	NA	TRBD2	TRBJ2-4	TGTGCCAGCTCACCCTGGTCGGGAGGGATTCAGTACTTC	CASSPWSGGIQYF
TRBV28	NA	TRBD1	TRBJ2-7	TGTGCCAGCAGTTCCCCGGGACAGGGGGCTCCCAACGAGCAGTACTTC	CASSSPGQGAPNEQYF